This is a list of T cell receptor beta chains from one sample in a study of shared clonotypes between healthy human individuals. Assay used: immunoSEQ multiplex PCR; TCRdb lists only in-frame clones, some missing. The data contain about 2.4 million clones, approximately 94% of them singletons. Source material: naive CD4+ T cells sorted from blood. These receptors all stem from a man between 18 and 29 years old in good health. Each CDR3 is given with its conserved first and last residue. The D gene is left open where the match is weak. For some rows the clone size is stated as once, few or many, or as a class when expanded; others skip it.

TRBV2,NA,TRBJ1-1,NA,TGTGCCAGCAGTTCAGAGAGGGGCACTGAAGCTTTCTTT,CASSSERGTEAFF
TRBV19,NA,TRBJ1-6,NA,TGTGCCAGTAGTATCGACCCTTACAGGGTAGACGGGAATTCACCCCTCCACTTT,CASSIDPYRVDGNSPLHF
TRBV7-8,TRBD2,TRBJ2-3,NA,TGTGCCAGCAGGAAGAGCGGGAGTTCTTTAGATACGCAGTATTTT,CASRKSGSSLDTQYF
TRBV25-1,TRBD2,TRBJ2-3,once,TGTGCCAGCAGTGATATAGCGGGAGATACGCAGTATTTT,CASSDIAGDTQYF
TRBV19,TRBD1,TRBJ2-7,NA,TGTGCCAGTAGTATGGGATACAGGGGGCCCTCCTCCTACGAGCAGTACTTC,CASSMGYRGPSSYEQYF
TRBV5-1,NA,TRBJ2-5,NA,TGCGCCAGCTCCATGGTGGACCCCGAGACCCAGTACTTC,CASSMVDPETQYF
TRBV4-2,NA,TRBJ2-6,NA,TGTGCCAGCAGTCCGGAGCGCAGGAAGGGGGCCAACGTCCTGACTTTC,CASSPERRKGANVLTF
TRBV7-7,TRBD1,TRBJ2-2,once,TGTGCTAGCAGCTCCGGACAGGGTATGAGTACCGGGGAGCTGTTTTTT,CASSSGQGMSTGELFF
TRBV11-3,NA,TRBJ1-3,NA,TGTGCCAGCAGCCCATCCAGGTCTACTGGAAACACCATATATTTT,CASSPSRSTGNTIYF
TRBV5-1,NA,TRBJ2-2,NA,TGCGCCAGCAGCTTACCTACCGGGGAGCTGTTTTTT,CASSLPTGELFF
TRBV6-4,TRBD2,TRBJ2-3,NA,TGTGCCAGCAGTTATACTAGCGGGGTAACAGATACGCAGTATTTT,CASSYTSGVTDTQYF
TRBV7-2,NA,TRBJ2-1,once,TGTGCCAGCAGCTTTTTCGGGAACTACTACAATGAGCAGTTCTTC,CASSFFGNYYNEQFF
TRBV2,NA,TRBJ2-5,NA,TGTGCCAGCAGACCGCCGGTCCCCCAAGAGACCCAGTACTTC,CASRPPVPQETQYF
TRBV4-3,NA,TRBJ2-1,once,TGCGCCAGCAGTCCGAGAGGTGACAATGAGCAGTTCTTC,CASSPRGDNEQFF
TRBV7-6,NA,TRBJ2-5,NA,TGTGCCAGCAGCTTATCGGGGATCAAGGGGCCTCAAGAGACCCAGTACTTC,CASSLSGIKGPQETQYF
TRBV28,TRBD1,TRBJ2-7,NA,TGTGCCAGCAGTTTATACTCGGACAGGGCAGGCGAGCAGTACTTC,CASSLYSDRAGEQYF
TRBV5-1,NA,TRBJ2-7,NA,TGCGCCAGCAGCTTGCATCAGGGCACCTACGAGCAGTACTTC,CASSLHQGTYEQYF
TRBV5-6,NA,TRBJ1-1,NA,TGTGCCAGCAGCTTGTACAACACTGAAGCTTTCTTT,CASSLYNTEAFF
TRBV28,NA,TRBJ2-5,NA,TGTGCCAGCAGTCCACAATACCCGGGGGAAGAGACCCAGTACTTC,CASSPQYPGEETQYF
TRBV7-6,TRBD1,TRBJ2-7,NA,TGTGCCAGCAGCTCACAAGGGACAGGTTTGGGTTCCGAGCAGTACTTC,CASSSQGTGLGSEQYF
TRBV29-1,NA,TRBJ2-1,NA,TGCAGCGTACCGACTGGGAATGAGCAGTTCTTC,CSVPTGNEQFF
TRBV19,TRBD2,TRBJ2-7,NA,TGTGCCAGTAGTACCCTCGGACTAGCGGGAGACGAGCAGTACTTC,CASSTLGLAGDEQYF
TRBV27,NA,TRBJ2-4,NA,TGTGCCAGCAGTTTATCGGCAGGGAAAGGGAACATTCAGTACTTC,CASSLSAGKGNIQYF
TRBV7-9,NA,TRBJ1-2,NA,TGTGCCAGCAGCGAAACAGCAAACTATGGCTACACCTTC,CASSETANYGYTF
TRBV7-8,TRBD1,TRBJ2-2,NA,TGTGCCAGCAGCTTAGCGAACAGGGGAACCGGGGAGCTGTTTTTT,CASSLANRGTGELFF
TRBV19,NA,TRBJ1-5,NA,TGTGCCAGTAGTATAGACGCCGGGCGTAATCAGCCCCAGCATTTT,CASSIDAGRNQPQHF
TRBV25-1,NA,TRBJ2-1,NA,TGTGCCAGCAGTGTCCCCGGGACAACGTCCCAGTTCTTC,CASSVPGTTSQFF
TRBV7-2,NA,TRBJ2-7,once,TGTGCCAGCAGCTTAGAGGCAGTCTACGAGCAGTACTTC,CASSLEAVYEQYF
TRBV6-1,NA,TRBJ1-1,NA,TGTGCCAGCACGTGGGGGGGTGTGAACACTGAAGCTTTCTTT,CASTWGGVNTEAFF
TRBV7-7,NA,TRBJ2-5,NA,TGTGCTAGCAGCTCGGACGGAGTAGGGACCCAGTACTTC,CASSSDGVGTQYF
TRBV5-6,NA,TRBJ2-7,NA,TGTGCCAGCAGCGGGATAGGGAGGAACGAGCAGTACTTC,CASSGIGRNEQYF
TRBV7-2,NA,TRBJ1-5,NA,TGTGCCAGCAGCCCCGGGGGAGGGGTCGGCCCCCAGCATTTT,CASSPGGGVGPQHF
TRBV7-6,NA,TRBJ2-1,NA,TGTGCCAGCAGCTTAGCCGGGACTGACCGCTACAATGAGCAGTTCTTC,CASSLAGTDRYNEQFF
TRBV11-2,NA,TRBJ2-3,NA,TGTGCCAGCAGCTTAGGGGCAGGGGGGTTCGTAGATACGCAGTATTTT,CASSLGAGGFVDTQYF
TRBV6-6,TRBD1,TRBJ1-2,NA,TGTGCCAGCAGTCGGGACAGGGGGACTGGCGGCTACACCTTC,CASSRDRGTGGYTF
TRBV4-3,NA,TRBJ1-3,once,TGCGCCAGCAGCCAAGATCGACAGTCCTCTGGAAACACCATATATTTT,CASSQDRQSSGNTIYF
TRBV28,NA,TRBJ1-5,few,TGTGCCAGCAGTTTCCCATTGACAGTTAGCAATCAGCCCCAGCATTTT,CASSFPLTVSNQPQHF
TRBV4-1,NA,TRBJ2-5,NA,TGCGCCAGCAGCCAAGAGGGGGGCATTAGGGAGACCCAGTACTTC,CASSQEGGIRETQYF
TRBV5-1,NA,TRBJ2-3,once,TGCGCCAGCAGCCCCCTAGCGTATTCGACGGGAGATACGCAGTATTTT,CASSPLAYSTGDTQYF
TRBV30,NA,TRBJ1-2,NA,TGTGCCTGGAGGGCGACAGCGCGACAAGGCTACACCTTC,CAWRATARQGYTF
TRBV18,NA,TRBJ1-3,NA,TGTGCCAGCTCACCCGGACAGCTAGGATTAAACACCATATATTTT,CASSPGQLGLNTIYF
TRBV5-6,NA,TRBJ1-3,NA,TGTGCCAGCAGCTTACGAGACAAATCAGCTGGAAACACCATATATTTT,CASSLRDKSAGNTIYF
TRBV6-1,NA,TRBJ2-5,NA,TGTGCCAGCAGGCCCGGGGGAATCCAAGAGACCCAGTACTTC,CASRPGGIQETQYF
TRBV2,NA,TRBJ2-5,NA,TGTGCCAGCAGTCTTTGGACAGATCAAGAGACCCAGTACTTC,CASSLWTDQETQYF
TRBV7-2,NA,TRBJ2-2,NA,TGTGCCAGCAGCTTAGTGGCCGGTACCGGGGAGCTGTTTTTT,CASSLVAGTGELFF
TRBV7-2,TRBD1,TRBJ2-7,once,TGTGCCAGCAGCGGCGGCAGGGGGCGTTGGCAGTACTTC,CASSGGRGRWQYF
TRBV10-1,TRBD1,TRBJ2-1,NA,TGCGCCAGCAGCGGAGGGACAGGGACGGTATACAATGAGCAGTTCTTC,CASSGGTGTVYNEQFF
TRBV5-1,NA,TRBJ2-3,NA,TGCGCCAGCAGCCAAGGGTCGACGAGCACAGATACGCAGTATTTT,CASSQGSTSTDTQYF